Following are 7 T cell receptor beta chains from one sample sequenced in a study of OX40 agonist ivuxolimab in advanced cancers. Library construction relied on the immunoSEQ multiplex PCR assay. The table comes from immuneACCESS by way of TCRdb, which keeps in-frame sequences with V and J called. Part of the clones is missing from these tables; in studies checked, under half for an unresolved V gene and the rest for unknown reasons. The sample data list 77,000 or so clones, and roughly 80% of these were observed just once. The ten largest clonotypes hold 5% to 6% of the sample. The sample was CD4+ or CD8+ T cells sorted from blood, taken in a trial of the OX40 agonist ivuxolimab. The receptors come from an adult with an advanced solid tumor such as melanoma, head and neck, liver or kidney cancer.

This clone appeared many times. The V call is TRBV18, the J call TRBJ2-2, with D tentatively TRBD1 (5 bases). The CDR3 sequence is 14 residues long. Germline assignment: CDR1 KGHSH and CDR2 LQKENI. V lost 5 bases and J 6 bases, leaving 13 bases between the germline ends. CDR3 amino acids: CASSYSGFPGELFF. For the CDR3, the DNA is TGTGCCAGCTCATACTCAGGGTTCCCCGGGGAGCTGTTTTTT. Full variable domain (remainder filled in from reference TRBV18 and TRBJ2-2): NAGVMQNPRHLVRRRGQEARLRCSPMKGHSHVYWYRQLPEEGLKFMVYLQKENIIDESGMPKERFSAEFPKEGPSILRIQQVVRGDSAAYFCASSYSGFPGELFFGEGSRLTVL.

The chain links TRBV5-5 to TRBJ2-7, with D perhaps matching TRBD2 (5 bases). Germline V CDR1 and CDR2: SGHKS, YYEKEE (reference sequence). The germline V and J ends were trimmed by 4 bases and 0 bases, with 14 bases remaining between them. The CDR3 extends over 15 amino acids. CDR3 region: CASSHGGTSSYEQYF. DNA for the CDR3: TGTGCCAGCAGCCACGGTGGCACTAGCTCCTACGAGCAGTACTTC.

The chain has TRBV9 and TRBJ2-5; tentatively, D is TRBD1 (5 bases). The V gene's germline CDR1 is SGDLS and CDR2 YYNGEE. V was cut by 0 bases and J by 0 bases, with 12 bases left in between. The CDR3 totals 16 residues. The CDR3 region is CASSVGRGRHQETQYF. The DNA for the CDR3 is TGTGCCAGCAGCGTAGGAAGGGGAAGGCACCAAGAGACCCAGTACTTC.

The chain has TRBV5-6 and TRBJ1-4; TRBD1 agrees at 10 bases. J lost 6 bases, V lost 2 bases, and 7 bases had no gene match. CDR1 is SGHDT, CDR2 YYEEEE, per germline. CDR3 length equals 16 residues. CDR3 region: CASSLYPGQGYEKLFF. The CDR3 region has the DNA TGTGCCAGCAGCTTATACCCGGGACAGGGGTATGAAAAACTGTTTTTT.

This clone was observed once. The chain joins TRBV7-2 to TRBJ2-7; D is undetermined. Trimming pared 7 bases from V and 1 base from J, leaving 14 bases between. CDR1 and CDR2 (germline): SGHTA, FQGNSA. This CDR3 contains 14 residues. CDR3 loop: CASTPYRGSYEQYF. The CDR3 DNA sequence: TGTGCCAGCACCCCGTACCGTGGGTCCTACGAGCAGTACTTC.

The V gene is TRBV18, the J gene TRBJ2-1, with D hard to call. This CDR3 is 14 amino acids long. The germline V and J ends were trimmed by 6 bases and 0 bases, with 9 bases remaining between them. CDR1 is KGHSH, CDR2 LQKENI, per germline. The CDR3 is CASSPTNSYNEQFF. Here the CDR3 DNA reads TGTGCCAGCTCCCCAACGAACTCCTACAATGAGCAGTTCTTC. The variable domain in full, with the rest retrieved from reference TRBV18 and TRBJ2-1, is NAGVMQNPRHLVRRRGQEARLRCSPMKGHSHVYWYRQLPEEGLKFMVYLQKENIIDESGMPKERFSAEFPKEGPSILRIQQVVRGDSAAYFCASSPTNSYNEQFFGPGTRLTVL.

The CDR3 spells CASSKGGRQANEKLFF. CDR3 coding DNA: TGTGCCAGCAGCAAAGGAGGTAGACAGGCTAATGAAAAACTGTTTTTT. This chain uses TRBV21-1 with TRBJ1-4; TRBD1, the table's D call, was not compared with the DNA. TRBV21-1 is tagged as a pseudogene. This CDR3 has 16 amino acids.